This T cell receptor (beta chain) was documented in a study of patients and donors after allogeneic stem cell transplantation. This clonotype showed up just a few times. TCRdb re-analysed the RT-PCR reads in MiXCR, keeping a single row per CDR3 protein. The data hold about 960,000 distinct CDR3 sequences, with roughly 18% observed a single time. The CDR3 covers 16 residues. Germline CDR1 is LGHNA and CDR2 is YSLEER. The ends lost 3 bases at V and 4 bases at J; junction bases unmatched: 6. The TCR comes from a human donor who was either an allogeneic HSCT recipient or a stem cell or donor lymphocyte infusion donor (not recorded which). It is not recorded whose cells these are; they may come from a transplant donor. Sample: blood, either unsorted or a sorted T cell fraction (not recorded which). The chain uses TRBV4-3 and TRBJ1-6, with TRBD1 matching over 7 bases. The CDR3 sequence is CASSQAGTAYNSPLHF. The CDR3 nucleotides are TGCGCCAGCAGCCAGGCTGGGACAGCTTATAATTCACCCCTCCACTTT.